This T cell receptor (beta chain) was recovered during a study of T cell clones after liver transplantation. This CDR3 spans 16 amino acids. Germline V gene sequence: CDR1 SGHTA, CDR2 FQGNSA. V lost 5 bases to trimming and J lost 5 bases, with 18 bases between them. Some clones are missing from TCRdb's copy, which holds only in-frame ones; the method was immunoSEQ multiplex PCR. The data show 95,000 to 110,000 clones, around 80% seen once. The V call is TRBV7-2, the J call TRBJ1-4, with TRBD1 as a possible D gene (6 bases). The source material was CD4+ T cells from blood, sampled around 48 months after liver transplant. The TCR comes from a human patient who received a liver transplant. The graft donor may be the source of some T cells. CDR3 nucleotides: TGTGCCAGCAGCCTTACGGGCAGGGGTGCGAATGAAAAACTGTTTTTT. Amino acids: CASSLTGRGANEKLFF.